The clone carrying this T cell receptor (beta chain) has at least ten counts. From the 5' RACE reads, TCRdb called clonotypes with MiXCR, one entry per CDR3 protein. The sample includes some 400,000 distinct CDR3 sequences, about 17% seen only once; the top ten take roughly a sixth. This sample was included in a study of T cells after yellow fever vaccination. CDR1 is LGHNA and CDR2 is YNFKEQ in the germline V gene. The CDR3 spans 16 residues. Trimming took 0 bases from V and 1 from J, leaving 10 bases between them. This clonotype was obtained from a young man who received the YFV17D yellow fever vaccine. V and J are TRBV4-2 and TRBJ2-1, with D perhaps matching TRBD2 (6 bases). Sequencing was performed on PBMCs, taken before the yellow fever booster vaccination. CDR3 DNA sequence: TGTGCCAGCAGCCAAGATACGGGGGAATCCTACAATGAGCAGTTCTTC. This codes for CASSQDTGESYNEQFF.